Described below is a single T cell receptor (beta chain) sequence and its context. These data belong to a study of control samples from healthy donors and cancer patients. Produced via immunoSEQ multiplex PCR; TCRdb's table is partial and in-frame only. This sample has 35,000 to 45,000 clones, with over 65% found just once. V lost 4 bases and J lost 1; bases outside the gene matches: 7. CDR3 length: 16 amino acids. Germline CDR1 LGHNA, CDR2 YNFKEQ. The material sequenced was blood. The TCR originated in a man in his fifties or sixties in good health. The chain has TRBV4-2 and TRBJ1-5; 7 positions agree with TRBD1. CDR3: CASSPTGVRSNQPQHF. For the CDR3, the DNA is TGTGCCAGCAGCCCCACAGGGGTAAGAAGCAATCAGCCCCAGCATTTT.